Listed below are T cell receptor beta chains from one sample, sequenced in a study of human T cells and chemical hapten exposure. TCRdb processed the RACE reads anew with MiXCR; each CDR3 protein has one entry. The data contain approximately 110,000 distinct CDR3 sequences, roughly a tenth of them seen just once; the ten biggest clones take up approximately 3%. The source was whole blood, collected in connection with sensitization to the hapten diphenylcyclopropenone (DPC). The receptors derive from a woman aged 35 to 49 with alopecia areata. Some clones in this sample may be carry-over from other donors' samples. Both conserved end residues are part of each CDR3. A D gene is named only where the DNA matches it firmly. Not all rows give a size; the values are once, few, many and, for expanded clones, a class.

cdr3_aa: CASSFNSVIYGYTF
cdr3_nt: TGTGCCAGCAGCTTTAATTCAGTCATTTATGGCTACACCTTC
clone_size: many
j_call: TRBJ1-2
d_call: NA
v_call: TRBV7-2

cdr3_aa: CASSPSRGAFF
cdr3_nt: TGTGCCAGCAGTCCTTCCCGGGGGGCTTTCTTT
clone_size: many
j_call: TRBJ1-1
d_call: NA
v_call: TRBV6-1

cdr3_aa: CSVSTGGGSDTQYF
cdr3_nt: TGCAGCGTGTCGACAGGGGGCGGATCAGATACGCAGTATTTT
clone_size: few
j_call: TRBJ2-3
d_call: TRBD1
v_call: TRBV29-1

cdr3_aa: CAWSTRWGRDTEAFF
cdr3_nt: TGTGCCTGGAGTACTCGGTGGGGTAGGGACACTGAAGCTTTCTTT
clone_size: many
j_call: TRBJ1-1
d_call: NA
v_call: TRBV30

cdr3_aa: CASSEAPNEQFF
cdr3_nt: TGTGCCAGCAGTGAAGCGCCCAATGAGCAGTTCTTC
clone_size: many
j_call: TRBJ2-1
d_call: NA
v_call: TRBV6-1

cdr3_aa: CASRRQVMSQPQHF
cdr3_nt: TGTGCCAGCAGGCGACAGGTCATGAGCCAGCCCCAGCATTTT
clone_size: many
j_call: TRBJ1-5
d_call: NA
v_call: TRBV28

cdr3_aa: CSTWGDTNYGYTF
cdr3_nt: TGCAGTACCTGGGGTGATACTAACTATGGCTACACCTTC
clone_size: NA
j_call: TRBJ1-2
d_call: NA
v_call: TRBV20-1

cdr3_aa: CASTLAGAPVGELFF
cdr3_nt: TGTGCCAGCACCCTAGCGGGGGCGCCGGTCGGGGAGCTGTTTTTT
clone_size: NA
j_call: TRBJ2-2
d_call: TRBD2
v_call: TRBV12-3/TRBV12-4

cdr3_aa: CASRTQFTEQFF
cdr3_nt: TGTGCCAGCAGGACCCAGTTTACTGAGCAGTTCTTC
clone_size: few
j_call: TRBJ2-1
d_call: NA
v_call: TRBV6-2/TRBV6-3

cdr3_aa: CASSLVQGPSYEQYF
cdr3_nt: TGTGCCAGCAGCTTAGTGCAGGGGCCATCCTACGAGCAGTACTTC
clone_size: NA
j_call: TRBJ2-7
d_call: NA
v_call: TRBV7-8

cdr3_aa: CSVEVAQGEAAGGTDTQYF
cdr3_nt: TGCAGCGTTGAGGTGGCGCAGGGGGAGGCGGCTGGAGGCACAGATACGCAGTATTTT
clone_size: few
j_call: TRBJ2-3
d_call: NA
v_call: TRBV29-1

cdr3_aa: CASIATGGRYGYTF
cdr3_nt: TGTGCCAGCATCGCTACGGGGGGAAGGTATGGCTACACCTTC
clone_size: many
j_call: TRBJ1-2
d_call: NA
v_call: TRBV12-3/TRBV12-4

cdr3_aa: CASSPRTGGNYGYTF
cdr3_nt: TGTGCCAGCAGTCCTCGGACAGGGGGAAACTATGGCTACACCTTC
clone_size: few
j_call: TRBJ1-2
d_call: TRBD1
v_call: TRBV28

cdr3_aa: CSVEGTRNTEAFF
cdr3_nt: TGCAGCGTTGAAGGTACGAGGAACACTGAAGCTTTCTTT
clone_size: once
j_call: TRBJ1-1
d_call: NA
v_call: TRBV29-1

cdr3_aa: CASSSGTENQPQHF
cdr3_nt: TGCGCCAGCAGCTCCGGGACGGAGAATCAGCCCCAGCATTTT
clone_size: NA
j_call: TRBJ1-5
d_call: NA
v_call: TRBV5-1

cdr3_aa: CAISESGTVYGYTF
cdr3_nt: TGTGCCATCAGTGAGTCAGGGACAGTCTATGGCTACACCTTC
clone_size: many
j_call: TRBJ1-2
d_call: TRBD1
v_call: TRBV10-3

cdr3_aa: CASLGGGQPQHF
cdr3_nt: TGTGCCTCCCTCGGAGGGGGCCAGCCCCAGCATTTT
clone_size: few
j_call: TRBJ1-5
d_call: TRBD1
v_call: TRBV19

cdr3_aa: CAINGEGSYNSPLHF
cdr3_nt: TGTGCCATCAACGGAGAAGGTTCTTATAATTCACCCCTCCACTTT
clone_size: few
j_call: TRBJ1-6
d_call: NA
v_call: TRBV28

cdr3_aa: CASSPLEGLGINEQFF
cdr3_nt: TGTGCCAGCAGCCCCCTTGAGGGACTAGGCATCAATGAGCAGTTCTTC
clone_size: few
j_call: TRBJ2-1
d_call: TRBD2
v_call: TRBV7-9

cdr3_aa: CASSLNVWGHTEAFF
cdr3_nt: TGTGCCAGCAGTTTAAACGTATGGGGGCACACTGAAGCTTTCTTT
clone_size: few
j_call: TRBJ1-1
d_call: NA
v_call: TRBV27

cdr3_aa: CASGPDRGNYGYTF
cdr3_nt: TGTGCTAGTGGTCCGGACAGGGGAAACTATGGCTACACCTTC
clone_size: few
j_call: TRBJ1-2
d_call: TRBD1
v_call: TRBV12-5

cdr3_aa: CASSEMSGVAKNIQYF
cdr3_nt: TGTGCCAGCAGTGAAATGAGCGGGGTAGCCAAAAACATTCAGTACTTC
clone_size: many
j_call: TRBJ2-4
d_call: TRBD2
v_call: TRBV2

cdr3_aa: CASSQEPLTVVGTGELFF
cdr3_nt: TGCGCCAGCAGCCAGGAGCCCCTGACAGTGGTCGGCACCGGGGAGCTGTTTTTT
clone_size: NA
j_call: TRBJ2-2
d_call: NA
v_call: TRBV4-3

cdr3_aa: CASSLGGSGNTIYF
cdr3_nt: TGCGCCAGCAGCTTAGGCGGCTCTGGAAACACCATATATTTT
clone_size: many
j_call: TRBJ1-3
d_call: NA
v_call: TRBV5-6

cdr3_aa: CASSRWQGNEQFF
cdr3_nt: TGCGCCAGCAGCCGTTGGCAGGGAAATGAGCAGTTCTTC
clone_size: few
j_call: TRBJ2-1
d_call: NA
v_call: TRBV4-3

cdr3_aa: CASISRQGARDTQYF
cdr3_nt: TGTGCCAGCATCTCGAGACAGGGGGCGAGAGATACGCAGTATTTT
clone_size: NA
j_call: TRBJ2-3
d_call: TRBD1
v_call: TRBV28

cdr3_aa: CASSPPGIRNEQYF
cdr3_nt: TGTGCCAGCTCACCACCCGGGATAAGGAACGAGCAGTACTTC
clone_size: NA
j_call: TRBJ2-7
d_call: NA
v_call: TRBV18

cdr3_aa: CASSFGGPVTDTQYF
cdr3_nt: TGTGCCAGCAGCTTTGGGGGGCCTGTCACAGATACGCAGTATTTT
clone_size: NA
j_call: TRBJ2-3
d_call: NA
v_call: TRBV7-9

cdr3_aa: CASRTSTDTQYF
cdr3_nt: TGTGCCAGCAGGACAAGCACAGATACGCAGTATTTT
clone_size: many
j_call: TRBJ2-3
d_call: NA
v_call: TRBV6-1

cdr3_aa: CASSYSTGGGYGYTF
cdr3_nt: TGTGCCAGCAGTTACTCGACAGGGGGTGGATATGGCTACACCTTC
clone_size: many
j_call: TRBJ1-2
d_call: TRBD1
v_call: TRBV6-5

cdr3_aa: CASSLSRGRSGYTF
cdr3_nt: TGTGCCAGCAGTTTATCCCGGGGGCGGAGTGGCTACACCTTC
clone_size: many
j_call: TRBJ1-2
d_call: NA
v_call: TRBV27

cdr3_aa: CSVVRGTDTQYF
cdr3_nt: TGCAGCGTTGTGCGGGGAACGGATACGCAGTATTTT
clone_size: many
j_call: TRBJ2-3
d_call: NA
v_call: TRBV29-1

cdr3_aa: CACTQGETQYF
cdr3_nt: TGTGCCTGCACGCAAGGGGAGACCCAGTACTTC
clone_size: few
j_call: TRBJ2-5
d_call: NA
v_call: TRBV7-2

cdr3_aa: CASSWGQEQFF
cdr3_nt: TGTGCCAGCAGCTGGGGACAGGAGCAGTTCTTC
clone_size: many
j_call: TRBJ2-1
d_call: TRBD1
v_call: TRBV6-5

cdr3_aa: CASSTDSLNEQFF
cdr3_nt: TGTGCCAGCAGCACGGACAGTCTCAATGAGCAGTTCTTC
clone_size: few
j_call: TRBJ2-1
d_call: NA
v_call: TRBV5-6

cdr3_aa: CASSPYPGRGNTIYF
cdr3_nt: TGTGCCAGCAGTCCATACCCGGGACGGGGAAACACCATATATTTT
clone_size: NA
j_call: TRBJ1-3
d_call: NA
v_call: TRBV6-2/TRBV6-3

cdr3_aa: CASRPTLLGNTIYF
cdr3_nt: TGTGCCAGCCGGCCGACACTACTTGGAAACACCATATATTTT
clone_size: few
j_call: TRBJ1-3
d_call: NA
v_call: TRBV2

cdr3_aa: CSARKQGKAQPQHF
cdr3_nt: TGCAGTGCTAGAAAACAGGGGAAGGCTCAGCCCCAGCATTTT
clone_size: many
j_call: TRBJ1-5
d_call: TRBD1
v_call: TRBV20-1

cdr3_aa: CSVEIQGEEKLFF
cdr3_nt: TGCAGCGTTGAAATACAGGGGGAAGAAAAACTGTTTTTT
clone_size: NA
j_call: TRBJ1-4
d_call: TRBD1
v_call: TRBV29-1

cdr3_aa: CASSLRWGVGNTEAFF
cdr3_nt: TGTGCCAGCAGTTTACGGTGGGGGGTGGGGAACACTGAAGCTTTCTTT
clone_size: many
j_call: TRBJ1-1
d_call: NA
v_call: TRBV27

cdr3_aa: CASSLGSGNTIYF
cdr3_nt: TGTGCCAGCAGCTTAGGCTCTGGAAACACCATATATTTT
clone_size: many
j_call: TRBJ1-3
d_call: NA
v_call: TRBV7-2

cdr3_aa: CSARDRGLTEKLFF
cdr3_nt: TGCAGTGCACGGGACAGGGGGCTAACGGAAAAACTGTTTTTT
clone_size: few
j_call: TRBJ1-4
d_call: TRBD1
v_call: TRBV20-1

cdr3_aa: CASSSPYGRSGNTIYF
cdr3_nt: TGTGCCAGCAGTTCCCCCTACGGCAGGTCTGGAAACACCATATATTTT
clone_size: many
j_call: TRBJ1-3
d_call: NA
v_call: TRBV6-6

cdr3_aa: CAGHGQGKNTGELFF
cdr3_nt: TGTGCCGGCCACGGACAGGGCAAGAACACCGGGGAGCTGTTTTTT
clone_size: few
j_call: TRBJ2-2
d_call: TRBD1
v_call: TRBV6-6

cdr3_aa: CASSLRGGLDEQYF
cdr3_nt: TGTGCCAGCAGCTTGCGGGGGGGCCTCGACGAGCAGTACTTC
clone_size: NA
j_call: TRBJ2-7
d_call: TRBD2
v_call: TRBV11-1

cdr3_aa: CASSLAPARVSEQFF
cdr3_nt: TGCGCCAGCAGCTTGGCCCCGGCTAGAGTGAGTGAGCAGTTCTTC
clone_size: many
j_call: TRBJ2-1
d_call: NA
v_call: TRBV5-1

cdr3_aa: CASSQGAEGPYEQYF
cdr3_nt: TGCGCCAGCAGCCAAGGTGCGGAGGGTCCCTACGAGCAGTACTTC
clone_size: many
j_call: TRBJ2-7
d_call: NA
v_call: TRBV4-3

cdr3_aa: CASSLTALHYEQYF
cdr3_nt: TGTGCCAGCAGCCTGACAGCCCTCCACTACGAGCAGTACTTC
clone_size: NA
j_call: TRBJ2-7
d_call: NA
v_call: TRBV2

cdr3_aa: CASSRIPSSGNTIYF
cdr3_nt: TGTGCCAGCAGCCGAATACCGAGCTCTGGAAACACCATATATTTT
clone_size: many
j_call: TRBJ1-3
d_call: NA
v_call: TRBV12-3/TRBV12-4

cdr3_aa: CASSLAFFEKGYTF
cdr3_nt: TGTGCCAGCAGCTTAGCTTTCTTCGAGAAGGGCTACACCTTC
clone_size: NA
j_call: TRBJ1-2
d_call: NA
v_call: TRBV7-2

cdr3_aa: CASSLESATYYGYTF
cdr3_nt: TGTGCCAGCAGTTTAGAATCTGCGACCTACTATGGCTACACCTTC
clone_size: many
j_call: TRBJ1-2
d_call: NA
v_call: TRBV12-3/TRBV12-4

cdr3_aa: CASRRQGACYGYTF
cdr3_nt: TGTGCCAGCAGAAGACAGGGGGCATGCTATGGCTACACCTTC
clone_size: NA
j_call: TRBJ1-2
d_call: TRBD1
v_call: TRBV28

cdr3_aa: CASTMDQGYGYTF
cdr3_nt: TGTGCCAGCACCATGGACCAGGGATATGGCTACACCTTC
clone_size: NA
j_call: TRBJ1-2
d_call: NA
v_call: TRBV12-3/TRBV12-4

cdr3_aa: CASSPGGLGETQYF
cdr3_nt: TGTGCCAGCAGTCCGGGGGGCCTCGGGGAGACCCAGTACTTC
clone_size: NA
j_call: TRBJ2-5
d_call: NA
v_call: TRBV28

cdr3_aa: CASSREGTKTGWMNTEAFF
cdr3_nt: TGTGCCAGCAGTCGAGAGGGAACGAAGACAGGGTGGATGAACACTGAAGCTTTCTTT
clone_size: NA
j_call: TRBJ1-1
d_call: TRBD1
v_call: TRBV6-2/TRBV6-3